Listed below are T cell receptor beta chains from one sample, sequenced in a study of shared T cell receptors in the human thymus. Libraries were prepared by immunoSEQ multiplex PCR; TCRdb keeps only in-frame clonotypes and omits some of them. The sample consists of roughly 560,000 clones, approximately 80% of them appearing once. The same sample was also used in a study of human thymus T cells.

The material sequenced was thymocytes. These TCRs come from a boy under two years old with a congenital heart defect. The CDR3 runs from the conserved cysteine through the conserved F or W. D genes are given only for firm matches. Expanded clones get a size class; other rows say once, few or many, or leave the size out.

clone_size	j_call	d_call	v_call	cdr3_length	cdr3_aa	cdr3_nt
-	TRBJ2-1	-	TRBV30	15	CAWSVQPKTGNEQFF	TGTGCCTGGAGTGTACAACCGAAAACGGGCAATGAGCAGTTCTTC
-	TRBJ2-5	-	TRBV13	12	CASSLDQETQYF	TGTGCCAGCAGCTTAGATCAGGAGACCCAGTACTTC
-	TRBJ2-3	TRBD2	TRBV6-6	15	CASRISSGRRDTQYF	TGTGCCAGCAGGATATCTAGCGGGAGACGAGATACGCAGTATTTT
few	TRBJ2-5	-	TRBV21-1	17	CASRRLGPPLYQETQYF	TGTGCCAGCCGCCGGCTGGGCCCCCCTCTGTACCAAGAGACCCAGTACTTC
once	TRBJ1-1	TRBD1	TRBV7-9	14	CASSLGQGATEAFF	TGTGCCAGCAGCTTAGGACAGGGGGCCACTGAAGCTTTCTTT
few	TRBJ2-2	TRBD2	TRBV14	17	CASSQETGGPETGELFF	TGTGCCAGCAGCCAAGAAACGGGAGGGCCCGAAACCGGGGAGCTGTTTTTT
-	TRBJ1-5	-	TRBV19	14	CASSIEQGNQPQHF	TGTGCCAGTAGTATAGAACAGGGTAATCAGCCCCAGCATTTT
-	TRBJ2-2	TRBD2	TRBV7-2	16	CASAHRDYANTGELFF	TGTGCCAGCGCACATCGGGACTACGCGAACACCGGGGAGCTGTTTTTT
-	TRBJ2-3	TRBD2	TRBV19	15	CASRFTSGRTDTQYF	TGTGCCAGTAGATTCACTAGCGGGAGAACAGATACGCAGTATTTT
-	TRBJ2-6	TRBD2	TRBV15	17	CASERSGGLPGANVLTF	TGTGCCAGTGAGAGGTCGGGAGGGCTGCCTGGGGCCAACGTCCTGACTTTC
-	TRBJ2-1	TRBD1	TRBV6-6	14	CASKGDRDYNEQFF	TGTGCCAGCAAAGGGGACAGGGACTACAATGAGCAGTTCTTC
-	TRBJ2-7	TRBD2	TRBV30	20	CAWSVRRTSGRELGPYEQYF	TGTGCCTGGAGTGTTCGCCGGACTAGCGGGAGGGAACTCGGCCCCTACGAGCAGTACTTC
-	TRBJ2-5	-	TRBV12-5	16	CASGLAEAGPQETQYF	TGTGCTAGTGGTTTGGCGGAGGCGGGCCCCCAAGAGACCCAGTACTTC
-	TRBJ2-3	-	TRBV5-4	15	CASSLGTLGTDTQYF	TGTGCCAGCAGCTTAGGGACTTTGGGGACAGATACGCAGTATTTT
-	TRBJ2-7	TRBD2	TRBV23-1	18	CASSRRVAGERPPYEQYF	TGCGCCAGCAGTAGGAGGGTAGCGGGAGAGCGGCCGCCCTACGAGCAGTACTTC
once	TRBJ2-5	TRBD1	TRBV4-1	15	CASSQEPGGQETQYF	TGCGCCAGCAGCCAAGAACCAGGGGGCCAAGAGACCCAGTACTTC
-	TRBJ1-1	TRBD1	TRBV6-5	12	CASSYSGQEAFF	TGTGCCAGCAGTTACTCGGGACAGGAAGCTTTCTTT
-	TRBJ2-7	-	TRBV20-1	11	CSAKLFHEQYF	TGCAGTGCTAAACTCTTCCACGAGCAGTACTTC
-	TRBJ2-5	TRBD2	TRBV27	15	CASSFVSGEGETQYF	TGTGCCAGCAGTTTCGTTAGCGGGGAGGGAGAGACCCAGTACTTC
-	TRBJ2-7	TRBD2	TRBV27	15	CASSFGTSGSYEQYF	TGTGCCAGCAGTTTCGGGACTAGCGGGAGCTACGAGCAGTACTTC
-	TRBJ2-7	-	TRBV7-9	14	CASSLRQGYREQYF	TGTGCCAGCAGCTTACGTCAGGGGTATAGGGAGCAGTACTTC
-	TRBJ2-7	TRBD1	TRBV7-9	12	CASSLAVGDSFF	TGTGCCAGCAGCTTAGCGGTAGGGGACAGCTTTTTC
-	TRBJ2-7	-	TRBV4-3	14	CASSQDRGSYEQYF	TGCGCCAGCAGCCAAGACAGGGGATCCTACGAGCAGTACTTC
-	TRBJ2-5	TRBD2	TRBV6-5	16	CASSYSTSGRGETQYF	TGTGCCAGCAGTTACTCGACTAGCGGGAGAGGAGAGACCCAGTACTTC
-	TRBJ2-7	-	TRBV18	13	CASSPLRAYEQYF	TGTGCCAGCTCACCACTCCGAGCCTACGAGCAGTACTTC
-	TRBJ1-5	-	TRBV27	13	CASSFLFNQPQHF	TGTGCCAGCAGTTTCTTATTCAATCAGCCCCAGCATTTT
-	TRBJ2-7	TRBD1	TRBV29-1	14	CSVASGTGAYEQYF	TGCAGCGTAGCCTCCGGGACAGGGGCCTACGAGCAGTACTTC
-	TRBJ2-6	-	TRBV27	17	CASSLRQASSGANVLTF	TGTGCCAGCAGTTTACGACAGGCAAGCTCTGGGGCCAACGTCCTGACTTTC
-	TRBJ2-1	-	TRBV25-1	16	CASRSSRERSYNEQFF	TGTGCCAGCAGAAGTTCTCGGGAGCGGTCTTACAATGAGCAGTTCTTC
few	TRBJ2-7	-	TRBV4-3	15	CASSQDQDRAYEQYF	TGCGCCAGCAGCCAAGATCAAGACAGAGCCTACGAGCAGTACTTC
-	TRBJ2-7	-	TRBV4-3	14	CASSRVERAYEQYF	TGCGCCAGCAGCCGGGTGGAGAGGGCCTACGAGCAGTACTTC
-	TRBJ2-1	TRBD2	TRBV5-1	16	CASGGPSGRDYNEQFF	TGCGCCAGCGGAGGCCCTTCCGGGAGGGACTACAATGAGCAGTTCTTC
once	TRBJ2-7	TRBD1	TRBV18	12	CASSSHSPGQVF	TGTGCCAGCTCATCCCACTCGCCGGGACAGGTCTTC
-	TRBJ2-3	-	TRBV5-1	14	CASSLRSGADTQYF	TGCGCCAGCAGCTTGAGGTCAGGGGCCGATACGCAGTATTTT
-	TRBJ1-1	-	TRBV12-2	16	CASRPNTQGLNTEAFF	TGTGCAAGTCGCCCCAATACCCAGGGGCTGAACACTGAAGCTTTCTTT
-	TRBJ1-1	-	TRBV2	12	CASNVQNTEAFF	TGTGCCAGCAATGTACAGAACACTGAAGCTTTCTTT
-	TRBJ1-1	-	TRBV10-3	13	CAIRPERGGEAFF	TGTGCCATCAGACCCGAGAGGGGGGGTGAAGCTTTCTTT
few	TRBJ2-7	TRBD1	TRBV6-5	14	CASNSKGASYEQYF	TGTGCCAGCAACTCAAAGGGGGCCTCCTACGAGCAGTACTTC
-	TRBJ1-1	TRBD1	TRBV4-1	19	CASSDRGRVPSAVNTEAFF	TGCGCCAGCAGCGACAGGGGCAGGGTCCCAAGCGCCGTGAACACTGAAGCTTTCTTT
-	TRBJ2-1	-	TRBV4-3	15	CASSQAAGWSGEQFF	TGCGCCAGCAGCCAAGCCGCCGGGTGGAGTGGTGAGCAGTTCTTC
-	TRBJ2-7	-	TRBV11-3	13	CASSSGVPYEQYF	TGTGCCAGCAGCTCCGGAGTCCCCTACGAGCAGTACTTC
-	TRBJ2-7	-	TRBV14	16	CASSQDPWTCRDEQYF	TGTGCCAGCAGCCAAGATCCATGGACATGTCGGGACGAGCAGTACTTC
-	TRBJ2-7	-	TRBV20-1	8	CSASRQYF	TGCAGTGCTAGTCGGCAGTACTTC